This T cell receptor beta chain was sequenced in a study of cytomegalovirus exposure and HLA in healthy donors (dated by TCRdb to 2015 to 2018). Concerning the study at large: An earlier analysis of 550 to 700 of the donors reported more than 250 Gb of sequence data and more than 90 million unique TCR beta sequences from approximately 180 million T cells. Both class I and class II loci were covered by HLA typing, at four-digit resolution. In a later analysis, previously published TCR beta repertoires from some 640 donors were re-analyzed and high-resolution HLA genotyping was added so that TCR occurrence patterns could be studied. About 320 gigabases of sequencing data and 78 million or so unique TCR sequences were included in an early release covering several hundred HLA-typed donors. Among around 400 genotyped donors of the cohort, an average of about 220,000 unique TCR beta nucleotide sequences was sequenced per donor, of which 15% to 20% were non-productive. Every discovery cohort repertoire had been produced on one sequencing platform. Donor age, sex, ethnicity and CMV serostatus were compiled together with the repertoire data. Typing coverage varied by locus: roughly 620-640 donors for A, B, C, DRB1 and DQB1; roughly 510 for DQA1; around 610 for DPA1; under 490 for DPB1. The study aimed to test whether signatures of past pathogen exposure could be identified by cataloging public T cell receptors. The study profiled the T cell repertoires of under 850 subjects by immunosequencing and related them to cytomegalovirus serostatus. In an earlier analysis of around 540 of the donors, high-throughput TCR beta sequencing was used to judge whether each TCR beta V gene segment behaved as functional or pseudogenic. Roughly 5 DR-DQ haplotypes were treated as single units for association and clustering because of strong linkage in the cohort. A separate validation cohort of more than 100 different subjects was used in addition to the roughly 620-subject first cohort. The later analysis used no new phenotypic data to find candidate immune exposures, relying instead on TCR beta sequences and their occurrence across donors. Of the roughly 400 genotyped donors, around 81% fell in the genetic ancestry cluster associated with self-reported Caucasian donors. To predict cytomegalovirus infection status, the study combined high-throughput TCR immunosequencing, statistical association of individual TCRs with disease status, and machine learning. A later genetic analysis used genome-wide SNP genotypes for about three fifths of the 666 donors, treating that subset as a discovery cohort. General conclusions and limits of the study: In a later analysis, HLA-associated TCR beta chains showed more clonal expansion and lower generation probabilities than non-associated chains that were equally common. Roughly uniform sequencing depth across donors was assumed in presence/absence analyses, although this assumption may not hold. In a later genetic analysis, fewer N-insertions in productive TCRs were reported among donors in an Asian-associated ancestry cluster than the approximately 670-donor mean. Because HLA typing was unavailable for some donors at each locus, only the typed subset was used in association tests. The only immune exposure information available for the cohort was CMV serostatus. A few of the identified cytomegalovirus-associated TCR beta chains were confirmed in vitro to be specific for cytomegalovirus antigens. A further reported finding was that TCR beta sequences accurately predicted the HLA-A and HLA-B alleles for most subjects in the first cohort. An earlier analysis of several hundred of the donors showed that most TCR beta V segments appeared in productive rearrangements either about 87% or about 30% of the time, which broadly matched IMGT annotations. A group of highly shared sequence variants was considered likely to be a technical artifact of the sequencing pipeline. Most TCR sequences were observed very rarely across donors, whereas some public TCRs were present in many individuals. When HLA alleles, especially DR and DQ, strongly co-occurred, attributing TCR associations to individual alleles was difficult. The study listed 150 to 200 TCR beta chains as associated with cytomegalovirus. Because the 87-base-pair reads could not distinguish some IMGT-functional V segments, including TRBV6-2 and TRBV6-3, those segments were excluded. A later analysis found that TCR association rates varied across HLA loci, with DRB1 alleles showing the most associated TCRs and HLA-C alleles the fewest. Correlated functional status among segregating V segments might reflect linkage disequilibrium, but an unknown experimental factor could not be ruled out. The classifier was reported to diagnose cytomegalovirus status with high specificity and sensitivity in both the original cohort and the validation cohort. In a later analysis, some 18,000 TCR beta sequences were associated with specific HLA alleles at a false discovery rate of 0.05. V-gene and J-gene trimming of TCR beta chains was associated with a missense DCLRE1C variant in a later genetic analysis, and the association was replicated in an independent cohort. The authors suggested that the approach could potentially be extended to other disease states and immunological phenotypes. A later analysis found that most CMV-associated TCR beta chains appeared HLA-restricted, with HLA associations seemingly driven largely by CMV exposure. According to a later analysis, parvovirus B19, influenza, CMV and Epstein-Barr virus appeared linked to several top co-occurrence clusters. Over 15 rarely observed V segments, including chromosome 9 orphons, were excluded from the earlier analysis of several hundred of the donors because counts were too low. Only TCR beta chains were sequenced in this cohort, and the absence of alpha or paired-chain data limited detectable features.

Concerning this clone: Its antigen remains unidentified.

The germline V gene (reference sequence) specifies SEHNR as CDR1 and FQNEAQ as CDR2. Counted from cysteine to phenylalanine, this CDR3 has 12 amino acids. Only the CDR3 region is kept as DNA, spanning 36 bases read in frame from base 1. Cut back by 5 bases and 5 bases, the V and J ends lie 10 bases apart. The library was obtained by the immunoSEQ multiplex PCR assay. The multiplex PCR relied on a mix of 60 forward primers for TCR Vbeta segments and 13 reverse primers for TCR Jbeta segments. A multiplex PCR assay on genomic DNA amplified the CDR3 region of rearranged TCR beta genes. The amplified TCR beta libraries were sequenced on the Illumina HiSeq System as 87-base-pair reads. The study's own analysis went as follows. Across the 640 or so repertoires, a later analysis counted roughly 84 million unique TCR beta chains, 9.5 million to 12 million of which were shared by at least two donors. A nearest-neighbor algorithm error-corrected the raw reads and collapsed the reads into unique sequences, merging closely related sequences to remove PCR and sequencing errors. Alignment of CDR3 sequences to IMGT reference sequences was used to assign V, D and J gene segments. For a sequence to be retained, a match of at least six nucleotides was required to both a V gene segment and a J gene segment. A rearrangement counted as productive if the CDR3 had no stop codons and remained in frame with V and J, and every other rearrangement counted as non-productive. CDR3 was defined by IMGT convention, running from the second conserved V-encoded cysteine to the conserved J-encoded phenylalanine. The earlier analysis of a few hundred of the donors excluded sequences that lacked an unambiguous match to a single V gene segment. An earlier analysis of fewer than 650 of the donors classified V segments as functional when productive rearrangements were above 56.7% and as segregating when the standard deviation between donors was above 5%. A statistical classification framework was built to diagnose cytomegalovirus status from the catalog of TCR beta chain sequences. In a later analysis, TCR nucleotide sequences were compared against IMGT/GENE-DB human TR gene sequences so that V and J genes could be assigned. Using the TCRdist pipeline, a later analysis assigned CDR3 sequences along with most-parsimonious VDJ recombination scenarios. In a later analysis, each TCR beta chain was defined by its CDR3 amino acid sequence together with its V-gene family, and reads lacking a unique V-gene family were excluded. As a way to deal with suspected cross-contamination and a sequencing artifact, a later analysis dropped approximately 590 nucleotide sequences that were highly shared and had low generation probability. In a later analysis, a clonal expansion index was calculated for each public chain from normalized within-repertoire ranks of inferred template counts. Generation probabilities in a later analysis came from a VDJ recombination model fitted to out-of-frame rearrangements, and those results were checked against IGoR. In a later analysis, TCR-TCR, TCR-HLA and TCR-CMV co-occurrence was scored with hypergeometric tests, and a repertoire-size bias correction was applied to TCR pairs. A later analysis estimated false discovery rates by permuting HLA or CMV assignments 20 times. A later analysis grouped co-occurring TCRs with DBSCAN, adding TCRdist sequence similarity when clustering within HLA-allele-positive subsets. Repertoires with fewer than 30,000 or more than 120,000 public chains were left out of co-occurrence clustering, as were a few repertoires with anomalous nucleotide sharing. In its TCRdb copy, this immuneACCESS table keeps in-frame sequences only and misses some clones. Where compared with another copy, unresolved V genes explain less than half of these, and the others have no known cause. That table furnishes V, J and clone size, whereas the DNA furnished D and trimming. The table for this sample shows about 75,000 clones. About 3.8% of the sample lies in the top ten.

The cohort consisted of approximately 690 healthy bone marrow donors. Cohort members were all nominally healthy when sampled, although unrecorded immune exposures were likely present. The donor was CMV seropositive and was included in the group of 270 or so seropositive cohort members. Each donor provided a peripheral blood sample, and peripheral blood mononuclear cells were used for TCR beta sequencing. Genomic DNA extraction from the blood cell samples was performed with the Qiagen DNeasy Blood Extraction Kit. The V and J genes are TRBV7-9 and TRBJ2-7; D gene: possibly TRBD2, on 6 matching bases. The clonotype originates from a man between 18 and 29 years old in good health and CMV-seropositive. Source material: PBMCs. The sequenced DNA is TGTGCCAGCAGCACGGGACTGGACGAGCAGTACTTC. The resulting protein is CASSTGLDEQYF.